The 18 T cell receptor beta chains presented below share a single source sample, sequenced in a study of blood T cell repertoires in COVID-19. The data were produced by immunoSEQ multiplex PCR, yet TCRdb's version contains in-frame clones alone and is incomplete. The sample yields about 380,000 clones, 75% to 90% seen once. Sequences were obtained from peripheral blood. The receptors originated from a young woman with acute or convalescent COVID-19.

The gene calls are TRBV3-1 (or the pseudogene TRBV3-2) and TRBJ1-2, with TRBD1 matching over 7 bases. V shed 5 bases, J shed 5 bases, and the junction held 8 bases outside the gene matches. Germline CDR1 and CDR2: LGHDT and YNNKEL (reference sequence). This CDR3 is built from 14 residues. The CDR3: CASSSQGVRYGYTF. The CDR3 bases are TGTGCCAGCAGCTCCCAGGGGGTTCGGTATGGCTACACCTTC.

This clone was seen a single time. The chain couples TRBV9 to TRBJ1-2; TRBD1 might be the D (6 bases). V was shortened by 4 bases and J by 2 bases, with 18 bases between the two germline ends. Germline V lookup: CDR1 SGDLS, CDR2 YYNGEE. This CDR3 spans 16 amino acids. CDR3 protein: CASSKSSGAGNYGYTF. The DNA of the CDR3 is TGTGCCAGCAGCAAATCCTCAGGGGCTGGGAACTATGGCTACACCTTC. Full variable domain (remainder filled in from reference TRBV9 and TRBJ1-2): DSGVTQTPKHLITATGQRVTLRCSPRSGDLSVYWYQQSLDQGLQFLIQYYNGEERAKGNILERFSAQQFPDLHSELNLSSLELGDSALYFCASSKSSGAGNYGYTFGSGTRLTVV.

This clone was counted a single time. The chain joins TRBV6-2 or TRBV6-3 to TRBJ1-2, with D possibly TRBD1 on 5 matching bases. Trimming took 2 bases from V and 4 from J, leaving 17 bases between them. Germline V gene sequence: CDR1 MNHEY, CDR2 SVGEGT. The CDR3 spans 16 residues. The CDR3: CASSYPDFQGPYGYTF. The CDR3 nucleotides read TGTGCCAGCAGTTACCCAGATTTTCAGGGCCCCTATGGCTACACCTTC.

V is TRBV3-1 (or the pseudogene TRBV3-2) and J is TRBJ2-5; the match to TRBD2 covers 9 bases. This CDR3 has 17 residues. Trimming cost V 3 bases and J 4 bases; bases outside gene matches: 12. CDR1 LGHDT and CDR2 YNNKEL come from the germline V gene (reference sequence). The CDR3 here is CASSQVQSGRWAETQYF. CDR3 nucleotide sequence: TGTGCCAGCAGCCAGGTCCAGAGCGGGAGGTGGGCAGAGACCCAGTACTTC.

This clone was recorded once. The chain is built from TRBV9 and TRBJ2-1; TRBD2 matches 8 bases. The CDR3 is 16 amino acids. From germline, CDR1 is SGDLS and CDR2 YYNGEE. With V trimmed by 3 bases and J by 6 bases, 11 bases remained unmatched. In DNA, the CDR3 is TGTGCCAGCAGCGCACCAACTAGCGGACCTCCCAATGAGCAGTTCTTC. Protein product: CASSAPTSGPPNEQFF.

The V gene is TRBV3-1 (or the pseudogene TRBV3-2), the J gene TRBJ1-5, with D perhaps TRBD1 (6 bases). Per the germline V gene, CDR1 is LGHDT and CDR2 is YNNKEL (reference sequence). Trimming removed 0 bases at V and 5 bases at J, with 11 bases between. The CDR3 has 15 residues. This chain's CDR3 is CASSQDGGGDQPQHF. CDR3 nucleotides: TGTGCCAGCAGCCAAGATGGGGGGGGCGATCAGCCCCAGCATTTT.

V and J are TRBV28 and TRBJ2-2, with D possibly being TRBD2 (5 bases). The CDR3 is made up of 15 amino acids. CDR1 is MDHEN and CDR2 is SYDVKM in the germline V gene. V lost 3 bases and J 7 bases, leaving 15 bases between the germline ends. In nucleotides, the CDR3 is TGTGCCAGCAGTTTGGGCGGCGCCGGAGGCGGGGAGCTGTTTTTT. It specifies CASSLGGAGGGELFF.

V usage is TRBV28 and J usage is TRBJ2-7, with D maybe TRBD1 (5 bases). The CDR3 length is 13 residues. V was pared by 11 bases and J by 2 bases, with 16 bases between. In germline, CDR1 is MDHEN, CDR2 SYDVKM. The CDR3: CAGSTAPTYEQYF. Here the CDR3 DNA reads TGTGCCGGGTCGACAGCCCCTACCTACGAGCAGTACTTC.

The rearrangement links TRBV7-3 to TRBJ2-6, with 7 nucleotides matching TRBD1. Unmatched junction bases numbered 10, after V lost 5 bases and J lost 0 bases. This CDR3 comprises 18 residues. CDR1 is SGHTA, CDR2 FQGTGA, per germline. CDR3 nucleotides: TGTGCCAGCAGCACTCCGACAGGGATAAGCTCTGGGGCCAACGTCCTGACTTTC. It translates to CASSTPTGISSGANVLTF.

The genes are TRBV18 and TRBJ2-1; 7 nucleotides line up with TRBD2. Per the germline V gene, CDR1 is KGHSH and CDR2 is LQKENI. This CDR3 is built from 16 residues. V was clipped by 5 bases and J by 1 base; unmatched bases: 8. In nucleotides, the CDR3 is TGTGCCAGCTCATCCCAGCGGGGCCGGTCCTACAATGAGCAGTTCTTC. Translation gives CASSSQRGRSYNEQFF.

The V call is TRBV12-5, the J call TRBJ2-5; 14 bases fit TRBD2. Germline values: CDR1 LGHNT, CDR2 FRNRAP. Trimming at V came to 1 base and at J to 4 bases, leaving 5 bases not matched to a gene. The CDR3 is 17 residues long. The CDR3 DNA is TGTGCTAGTGGTTTGGGGAGACTAGCGGGAGGGCCAGAGACCCAGTACTTC. Translated, it gives CASGLGRLAGGPETQYF.

CDR3 protein: CASSLRGYEQYF. DNA of the CDR3: TGTGCCAGCAGTTTGCGGGGCTACGAGCAGTACTTC. This chain connects TRBV27 to TRBJ2-7; possibly TRBD2 for D (6 bases). Trimming left V 3 bases short and J 3 bases short, with 6 bases between. CDR3 size: 12 residues. The germline gives CDR1 MNHEY, CDR2 SMNVEV (reference sequence).

V is TRBV28 and J is TRBJ2-7, with 7 bases that match TRBD1. Germline lookup yields CDR1 MDHEN and CDR2 SYDVKM. This CDR3 is built from 14 residues. The junction had 8 bases not matched to a gene; V was cut back by 5 bases and J by 4 bases. The CDR3 spells CASSTPGQNYEQYF. CDR3 bases: TGTGCCAGCAGTACCCCGGGACAGAATTACGAGCAGTACTTC.

This clone was seen many times. This chain joins TRBV4-2 and TRBJ2-7, with 9 nucleotides matching TRBD2. V was pared by 3 bases and J by 0 bases, with 3 bases of the junction left unmatched. The CDR3 loop spans 15 amino acids. Germline CDR1 LGHNA, CDR2 YNFKEQ. CDR3 sequence reads: CASSHEAGGSYEQYF. CDR3 DNA sequence: TGTGCCAGCAGCCATGAAGCGGGGGGCTCCTACGAGCAGTACTTC.

V gene TRBV6-5 combines with J gene TRBJ1-2; TRBD1 agrees at 7 bases. Unmatched junction bases numbered 4, after V lost 6 bases and J lost 6 bases. This CDR3 has 12 residues. Germline V CDR1 and CDR2: MNHEY, SVGAGI. The CDR3 region has the DNA TGTGCCAGCAGCTCCGACAGGGATGGCTACACCTTC. Protein product: CASSSDRDGYTF.

The rearrangement joins TRBV21-1 to TRBJ1-3. TRBV21-1 is tagged as a pseudogene. The CDR3 extends over 15 amino acids. The CDR3 DNA follows: TGTGCCAGCAGCTTCGGCAGCGTCTCTGGAAACACCATATATTTT. This gives the protein CASSFGSVSGNTIYF.

DNA for the CDR3: TGTGCCAGTAGTATCTTTTCCGGGGATGGCTACACCTTC. The encoded protein is CASSIFSGDGYTF. The chain couples TRBV19 to TRBJ1-2, with D uncertain. This CDR3 region has 13 residues. CDR1 is LNHDA, CDR2 SQIVND, per germline (reference sequence). With 3 bases removed from V and 6 bases from J, the gap between germline ends came to 11 bases.

V gene TRBV6-4 combines with J gene TRBJ1-2; D uncertain. Between the trimmed V and J ends, which lost 8 bases and 4 bases, there was a span of 17 bases. The CDR3 has 14 residues. Germline CDR1 and CDR2: MRHNA and SNTAGT. The CDR3 protein is CASSWQAGGYGYTF. The CDR3 DNA sequence: TGTGCCAGCTCCTGGCAGGCGGGAGGCTATGGCTACACCTTC.